These T cell receptor beta chains were read from a single sample in a study of T cells in localized non-small cell lung cancer. The data were produced by immunoSEQ multiplex PCR, yet TCRdb's version contains in-frame clones alone and is incomplete. Of 52,000 or so clones in the sample, over 80% were seen once. The material sequenced was peripheral blood mononuclear cells, taken before any cancer treatment. These receptors were taken from a man between 40 and 75 years old with stage III lung adenocarcinoma. The CDR3 runs from the conserved cysteine through the conserved F or W. The D gene is left open where the match is weak. Size values are once, few and many counts, or a class for expanded clones, and some rows have none.

abundance	v_gene	j_gene	d_gene	CDR3nt	CDR3aa
.	TRBV5-6	TRBJ2-5	.	TGTGCCAGCAGAGAGAGGGGGGGTGGGGAGACCCAGTACTTC	CASRERGGGETQYF
.	TRBV27	TRBJ1-1	.	TGTGCCAGCAGTAGCGGCCGGACTCCTGCCATGAACACTGAAGCTTTCTTT	CASSSGRTPAMNTEAFF
.	TRBV2	TRBJ1-3	.	TGTGCCAGCCGATCCTCCCGGGACGCCTCTGGAAACACCATATATTTT	CASRSSRDASGNTIYF
.	TRBV7-2	TRBJ1-4	TRBD1	TGTGCCAGCGGCCAGGGGGCGTTAATGGGTGAAAAACTGTTTTTT	CASGQGALMGEKLFF
.	TRBV9	TRBJ1-1	.	TGTGCCAGCAGCCCTAACATAGCCCTCCGGGGCACTGAAGCTTTCTTT	CASSPNIALRGTEAFF
.	TRBV7-3	TRBJ2-1	TRBD2	TGTGCCAGCAGCCCCGGGAGGGGAAATGAGCAGTTCTTC	CASSPGRGNEQFF
.	TRBV23-1	TRBJ2-1	TRBD2	TGCGCCAGCAGTCAACCTTCAGGGCCTAGGACTAGCGACAATGAGCAGTTCTTC	CASSQPSGPRTSDNEQFF
.	TRBV5-6	TRBJ2-2	.	TGTGCCAGCAGCTTGGTGGGGGGCGAGGCCGGGGAGCTGTTTTTT	CASSLVGGEAGELFF
once	TRBV5-6	TRBJ2-4	.	TGTGCCAGCAGCTTGGGATCCGGGCCTCGGGGAAACATTCAGTACTTC	CASSLGSGPRGNIQYF
.	TRBV19	TRBJ1-5	.	TGTGCCAGTATTGAGGGCCCGACAGTGAATCAGCCCCAGCATTTT	CASIEGPTVNQPQHF
.	TRBV7-7	TRBJ2-2	.	TGTGCCAGCTCCCCTAGGTCCTGGACCGGGGAGCTGTTTTTT	CASSPRSWTGELFF
.	TRBV6-4	TRBJ2-2	.	TGTGCCAGCAGTGACTCAAGGGGAACAGGGGAGCTGTTTTTT	CASSDSRGTGELFF
.	TRBV9	TRBJ2-5	TRBD2	TGTGCCAGCGCTAATCCACTAGCGGGGGGGCATAACCAAGAGACCCAGTACTTC	CASANPLAGGHNQETQYF
.	TRBV4-2	TRBJ2-1	.	TGTGCCAGCAGCCAAACCGGGACCCAGCAGTTCTTC	CASSQTGTQQFF
.	TRBV6-1	TRBJ2-3	.	TGTGCCAGCAGTGAAGCGGGGGATACGCAGTATTTT	CASSEAGDTQYF
.	TRBV9	TRBJ2-2	.	TGTGCCAGCAGCGTAGCCGGGAGTGACACCGGGGAGCTGTTTTTT	CASSVAGSDTGELFF
.	TRBV28	TRBJ1-4	TRBD1	TGTGCCAGCACCTCGGGACAGGGCTTCGACGCGCTGTTTTTT	CASTSGQGFDALFF
.	TRBV7-3	TRBJ1-1	.	TGTGCCAGCAGCCCCGAGGGGGGAGGAGGCACTGAAGCTTTCTTT	CASSPEGGGGTEAFF
.	TRBV2	TRBJ2-7	TRBD2	TGTGCCAGCACTCCCCAGGGACTAGCGGGGAGCTTAGAGCAGTACTTC	CASTPQGLAGSLEQYF
.	TRBV6-5	TRBJ1-6	.	TGTGCCAGCAGACCCCAGGGAGAGAGGTCACCCCTCCACTTT	CASRPQGERSPLHF
.	TRBV6-6	TRBJ2-4	.	TGTGCCAGCAGTTACGGACGGGGGGCTGGAAACATTCAGTACTTC	CASSYGRGAGNIQYF
.	TRBV9	TRBJ2-2	.	TGTGCCAGCAGCGTAGTTAGGCGTGGCGGGGAGCTGTTTTTT	CASSVVRRGGELFF
.	TRBV19	TRBJ1-1	.	TGTGCCAGTAGTATCCCAGGTACGAACACTGAAGCTTTCTTT	CASSIPGTNTEAFF
.	TRBV7-2	TRBJ1-1	.	TGTGCCAGCAGCCCGGACGGCACTGAAGCTTTCTTT	CASSPDGTEAFF
.	TRBV7-6	TRBJ1-5	.	TGTGCCAGCAGCCCAGGGACTCAGCCCCAGCATTTT	CASSPGTQPQHF
.	TRBV5-1	TRBJ2-7	.	TGCGCCAGCAGCGAGGGCTACGAGCAGTACTTC	CASSEGYEQYF
.	TRBV27	TRBJ1-1	TRBD1	TGTGCCAGCAGACGGGACAGGGATAACACTGAAGCTTTCTTT	CASRRDRDNTEAFF
.	TRBV10-2	TRBJ1-1	.	TGCGCCAGCAGTGACGGACCCATGAACACTGAAGCTTTCTTT	CASSDGPMNTEAFF
.	TRBV6-5	TRBJ2-7	.	TGTGCCAGCAGTTCTGGCGGCCCCTACGAGCAGTACTTC	CASSSGGPYEQYF
.	TRBV7-3	TRBJ2-1	TRBD2	TGTGCCAGCAGCCCTCGCACCGGGACTAACAATGAGCAGTTCTTC	CASSPRTGTNNEQFF
.	TRBV7-8	TRBJ2-2	TRBD1	TGTGCCAGCAGCCCATTTCAGGGGGATAACGGGGAGCTGTTTTTT	CASSPFQGDNGELFF
.	TRBV5-4	TRBJ1-1	.	TGTGCCAGCAGCCTAGGGGACATGAACACTGAAGCTTTCTTT	CASSLGDMNTEAFF
.	TRBV4-2	TRBJ1-2	.	TGTGCCAGCAGCCAAGATTCGGAGTACACCTTC	CASSQDSEYTF
.	TRBV2	TRBJ2-5	TRBD2	TGTGCCAGCAGTGGTCAACCTAGCGGGGGGGGCGGAACCCAGTACTTC	CASSGQPSGGGGTQYF
once	TRBV7-3	TRBJ2-3	TRBD1	TGTGCCAGCAGCGGACAGGGGGCTGGAGATACGCAGTATTTT	CASSGQGAGDTQYF
.	TRBV29-1	TRBJ1-1	.	TGCAGCGTTCGGGGATTGAGGGGGACTGAAGCTTTCTTT	CSVRGLRGTEAFF
.	TRBV7-8	TRBJ2-2	TRBD2	TGTGCCAGCAGCTTGGTGGGAGGGGACACCGGGGAGCTGTTTTTT	CASSLVGGDTGELFF
.	TRBV9	TRBJ2-7	.	TGTGCCAGCAGCGGGGAAAGGGGTTCCGAGCAGTACTTC	CASSGERGSEQYF
.	TRBV19	TRBJ1-2	TRBD1	TGTGCCAGTAGTCCAGCGTTGGGACAGTTTAACTATGGCTACACCTTC	CASSPALGQFNYGYTF
.	TRBV19	TRBJ1-5	TRBD1	TGTGCCAGCCTTCCTCCGGGACAGCTGAATCAGCCCCAGCATTTT	CASLPPGQLNQPQHF
.	TRBV11-3	TRBJ1-1	.	TGTGCCAGCAGCTTCAATTCAATGAACACTGAAGCTTTCTTT	CASSFNSMNTEAFF
.	TRBV5-8	TRBJ2-6	TRBD1	TGTGCCAGCAGCCCGCCTCAGGGGGCTATTTTTTTTGGGGCCAACGTCCTGACTTTC	CASSPPQGAIFFGANVLTF
once	TRBV7-8	TRBJ2-3	TRBD2	TGTGCCAGCAGCCGGGGACTAGCGGGGATCACAGATACGCAGTATTTT	CASSRGLAGITDTQYF
.	TRBV5-8	TRBJ1-4	.	TGTGCCAGCAGCTTGCAGGAAAAACTGTTTTTT	CASSLQEKLFF
.	TRBV4-2	TRBJ2-7	.	TGTGCCAGCAGCCAAGAAGGTGAGAGCTCCTACGAGCAGTACTTC	CASSQEGESSYEQYF
few	TRBV10-2	TRBJ1-1	.	TGCGCCAGCTCGACGCAGGAGAACACTGAAGCTTTCTTT	CASSTQENTEAFF
.	TRBV13	TRBJ2-7	.	TGTGCCAGCTCCGCGCAGAGCTCCTACGAGCAGTACTTC	CASSAQSSYEQYF
.	TRBV27	TRBJ2-3	.	TGTGCCAGCAGTTTGGGAGATACGCAGTATTTT	CASSLGDTQYF
.	TRBV14	TRBJ2-3	.	TGTGCCAGCAGCCTAGGCTTTAGTACGCAGTATTTT	CASSLGFSTQYF
.	TRBV29-1	TRBJ1-2	TRBD1	TGCAGCGTTGATGTAGGCCAGGGGGGCGGCTATGGCTACACCTTC	CSVDVGQGGGYGYTF
.	TRBV19	TRBJ1-6	.	TGTGCCAGTAGTAAATGGAGCAGTAATTCACCCCTCCACTTT	CASSKWSSNSPLHF
.	TRBV18	TRBJ1-4	.	TGTGCCAGCTCACCTAGAGGCGCGGCTGAAAAACTGTTTTTT	CASSPRGAAEKLFF
.	TRBV2	TRBJ1-2	.	TGTGCCAGCGGGCCTCAAGGGAGTGTAGGCTACACCTTC	CASGPQGSVGYTF
few	TRBV9	TRBJ1-4	.	TGTGCCAGCACCTCAGGGGATATTAATGAAAAACTGTTTTTT	CASTSGDINEKLFF